This TCR beta chain was identified during a study of shared clonotypes between healthy human individuals (dated by TCRdb to 2020 to 2021). Background for the entire study: The cohort included three men and a couple of women between 18 and 49 years of age. Per donor, three plates each were used for CD4 naive and CD4 memory, two for CD8 naive, and one for CD8 memory. The study deeply sequenced blood TCR repertoires of about 5 healthy adults to estimate repertoire size and the extent of clonotype sharing between individuals. Different laboratories and diverse techniques were used to prepare libraries and sequence TCR repertoires, to increase sequencing depth and limit assay-specific biases. Per donor, leukapheresis produced somewhere between about 0.94 and 9 billion PBMCs. The research as a whole found: Sampling was restricted to blood, and TCR repertoires in tissue are likely to differ from TCR repertoires in blood. Because the study included a small number of donors, the genetic and exposure-history diversity represented was limited. Pairwise subsampling indicated that sequencing depth was expected to affect the degree of clonotype sharing among donors. Incomplete sequencing was indicated by rarefaction of sorted-subset datasets, despite the large sequencing depth. Naive subsets generally had larger estimated clonotype richness than memory subsets. Compared with non-shared clonotypes, clonotypes shared by all four sorted-subset donors had higher generation probabilities. Sharing across a few donors was observed for around 5% of naive CD4, 3% to 4% of naive CD8, 2% to 2.5% of memory CD4, and about 0.4% of memory CD8 clonotypes.

Healthy HIV-negative adults with no recently reported acute infections or vaccinations were included as donors. Only Caucasian adults living in Nashville, Tennessee, USA were represented among the donors. CD4+ T cells were enriched by magnetic negative selection, after which naive cells were positively selected on CD45RA and the negative fraction was taken as the memory subset. Blood was collected by leukapheresis, and PBMCs were isolated by Ficoll-Histopaque density gradient centrifugation and then cryopreserved in liquid nitrogen vapor phase. Purity and quantity of every magnetically sorted T cell population were checked by analytical flow cytometry. Each sorted fraction had its genomic DNA isolated and then quantified by UV absorbance on a Nanodrop 2000c. On this clone: Which antigen it targets is not known. No clone much larger than this one lies a single base away; base qualities are absent.

The CDR3 runs 16 residues from the cysteine to the phenylalanine. Only the CDR3 DNA stays, 48 bases, in frame from base 1. According to the germline V gene, CDR1 reads SGHTA and CDR2 reads FQGNSA. Trimming removed 3 bases from V and 2 bases from J; the gene matches leave 8 bases unexplained. Using the deep immunoSEQ assay, multiplex PCR amplified TCR CDR3 regions from genomic DNA. Extracted genomic DNA from each cell subset was distributed evenly across all wells of several immunoSEQ 96-well plates, and each plate was treated as a replicate. For sorted subsets, approximately 210 ng of genomic DNA, equivalent to tens of thousands of T cell genomes, went into each replicate PCR. Purified libraries were quantified with a Qubit 3.0 fluorometer, sized on a Bioanalyzer 2100, and re-quantified with the KAPA Library Quantification kit. Every immunoSEQ 96-well plate was sequenced on a dedicated single-read 150-cycle Illumina NextSeq 550 flow cell. On the study's bioinformatics: Because the immunoSEQ output held only junctional sequences and lacked quality scores, the filtering could not match the filtering applied to full-length reads. Sequences were annotated with PyIR, a Python wrapper for IgBLAST v1.9, using IMGT germline references to assign V/J genes and CDR3. Reads were removed for weak V/J assignments (E-value above 1e-6), missing CDR3, stop codons, out-of-frame junctions, or ambiguous translated residues. V3J clonotypes were defined as sequences sharing the same inferred V gene, J gene, and CDR3 amino acid sequence. Percentage overlap between repertoires was computed as shared unique clonotypes divided by the size of the smaller repertoire. RTK rarefaction, the Chao1 estimator, and Recon v2.1 estimates of unobserved clonotypes were used to assess repertoire richness. OLGA was used to compute generation probabilities for all TCRbeta clonotypes that the gDNA method yielded from several donors. Not all clones reach the TCRdb copy of this immuneACCESS table, which keeps in-frame sequences only. Checked studies attribute under half of the gap to unresolved V genes and leave the rest unexplained. The DNA gave D and trimming, while V, J and clone size come from that table. Across this sample there are roughly 1.4 million clones, with around 98.5% seen only once. Of the sample, 0.36% is held by the ten largest clones.

The sequenced sample was naive CD4+ T cells sorted from blood. The sample's cell subset or site label, in plain terms: CD45RA+ positively selected. This TCR was sampled from a man aged 25-45 years in good health. The chain uses TRBV7-2 and TRBJ2-3; 7 nucleotides in the junction match TRBD2. The CDR3 has the sequence CASSFFGGSATDTQYF. The sequenced DNA is TGTGCCAGCAGCTTTTTTGGCGGGAGCGCCACAGATACGCAGTATTTT.